The 25 T cell receptor beta chains below come from one sample, sequenced in a study of blood T cells in healthy people across ages. A second PCR, run for roughly 7 to 11 cycles, used a sample-barcoded 5' primer plus a J-beta primer mix. MiXCR, run by TCRdb on the 5' RACE reads, gives a single entry per CDR3 protein. The repertoire holds 1.5 million to 2 million distinct CDR3 sequences, with about 28% as singletons. The sequenced material came from blood. Receptor source: a woman in her twenties or thirties in good health.

The rearrangement uses TRBV5-5 and TRBJ2-7; no clear D gene. Germline loops: CDR1 SGHKS, CDR2 YYEKEE (reference sequence). The V end lost 1 base, the J end lost 2 bases, and 10 bases lay between the germline ends. This CDR3 comprises 14 residues. This CDR3 is CASSLYGSTYEQYF. The CDR3 DNA follows: TGTGCCAGCAGCTTGTACGGTAGCACCTACGAGCAGTACTTC.

With regard to this clonotype: One end of the junction varies from germline; a read error may be responsible. The chain employs TRBV6-6 and TRBJ1-5, with D possibly TRBD1 on 5 matching bases. Germline values: CDR1 MNHNY, CDR2 SVGAGI (reference sequence). This CDR3 comprises 14 residues. CDR3 protein: CASGWDGSSQPQHF. The CDR3 DNA sequence: TGTGCCAGCGGTTGGGACGGGAGCAGTCAGCCCCAGCATTTT.

J is TRBJ1-1 and V is TRBV7-2; D is possibly TRBD1 (5 bases). The V end was cut by 2 bases, the J end by 4 bases, with 11 bases between. Looked up from germline, CDR1 is SGHTA and CDR2 is FQGNSA. This CDR3 is 14 amino acids long. DNA of the CDR3: TGTGCCAGCAGCTTAAAGGCCGGGGGCACTGAAGCTTTCTTT. Translated, it gives CASSLKAGGTEAFF.

The chain carries TRBV6-5 and TRBJ1-4; maybe TRBD1 (5 bases). Germline V gene data show CDR1 as MNHEY and CDR2 as SVGAGI. V lost 2 bases and J lost 0, with 7 bases in between. CDR3 length: 15 residues. In DNA form, the CDR3 reads TGTGCCAGCAGTTACGGGGCGGCAACTAATGAAAAACTGTTTTTT. It codes for CASSYGAATNEKLFF.

This clonotype was recorded a few times. The chain joins TRBV5-1 to TRBJ2-1; 13 bases fit TRBD2. Germline V CDR1 and CDR2: SGHRS, YFSETQ. Losses at the gene ends were 3 bases for V and 5 bases for J; bases not matched to a gene: 8. The CDR3 loop spans 17 amino acids. The CDR3 DNA reads as TGCGCCAGCAGCTGGGCGGGACTAGCGGGATCCGACAATGAGCAGTTCTTC. Its protein is CASSWAGLAGSDNEQFF.

V usage is TRBV7-3 and J usage is TRBJ2-1, with 12 nucleotides matching TRBD2. The CDR3 consists of 17 residues. Per germline, CDR1 SGHTA and CDR2 FQGTGA. Losses at the gene ends were 6 bases for V and 1 base for J; bases not matched to a gene: 7. The CDR3 region is CASSSTSGGPSYNEQFF. For the CDR3, the DNA is TGTGCCAGCAGTTCAACTAGCGGGGGGCCGTCCTACAATGAGCAGTTCTTC. Filled out from reference TRBV7-3 and TRBJ2-1, the complete variable domain reads GAGVSQTPSNKVTEKGKYVELRCDPISGHTALYWYRQSLGQGPEFLIYFQGTGAADDSGLPNDRFFAVRPEGSVSTLKIQRTERGDSAVYLCASSSTSGGPSYNEQFFGPGTRLTVL.

The chain has TRBV6-1 and TRBJ2-1; D gene unclear. With 6 bases removed from V and 4 bases from J, the gap between germline ends came to 22 bases. The CDR3 extends over 17 amino acids. Germline CDR1 is MNHNS and CDR2 is SASEGT. CDR3 nucleotide sequence: TGTGCCAGCAGACCACTCGTAGTGCGGTCTGTGTACAATGAGCAGTTCTTC. Its protein product is CASRPLVVRSVYNEQFF.

The J gene is TRBJ2-7, the V gene TRBV4-3, with D uncertain. V was trimmed by 4 bases and J by 1 base, leaving 17 bases between them. This CDR3 is built from 16 residues. Germline assignment: CDR1 LGHNA and CDR2 YSLEER. The CDR3 loop reads CASSPNGVGNSYEQYF. In DNA, the CDR3 is TGCGCCAGCAGCCCAAATGGCGTAGGGAATTCCTACGAGCAGTACTTC.

The V call is TRBV14, the J call TRBJ2-4; D possibly uses TRBD1 or TRBD2 (5 bases each). The CDR3 sequence is 13 residues long. Trimming cost V 2 bases and J 13 bases, with 15 bases left between them. The germline V gene encodes CDR1 SGHDN and CDR2 FVKESK. CDR3 residues: CASSQQGFREQYF. Here the CDR3 DNA reads TGTGCCAGCAGCCAACAGGGTTTTAGGGAGCAGTACTTC.

This chain links TRBV20-1 with TRBJ1-1; TRBD1 matches at 9 bases. Germline CDR1 DFQATT, CDR2 SNEGSKA (reference sequence). V was pared by 6 bases and J by 2 bases, with 10 bases of the junction left unmatched. The CDR3 length is 15 residues. In DNA, the CDR3 is TGCAGTGCCGAACCGGGACAGGGAATTAACACTGAAGCTTTCTTT. This codes for CSAEPGQGINTEAFF.

This clonotype appeared a few times. V is TRBV10-3 and J is TRBJ2-1, with TRBD1 identical over 10 bases. The length of the CDR3 is 15 residues. The junction had 6 bases not matched to a gene; V was cut back by 5 bases and J by 5 bases. Germline-derived CDR1 and CDR2 are ENHRY and SYGVKD. The CDR3 DNA sequence: TGTGCCATCAGTTCTCCCGGGACAGGGGACAATGAGCAGTTCTTC. Encoded protein: CAISSPGTGDNEQFF.

As to this clonotype: This could be a read error, since a much larger clone is one nucleotide away. The V call is TRBV7-2, the J call TRBJ2-7; TRBD2 is a possible D gene (6 bases). This CDR3 contains 16 residues. V shed 10 bases and J shed 6 bases, with 28 bases lying between them. Germline values: CDR1 SGHTA, CDR2 FQGNSA. The CDR3 nucleotides read TGTGCCACCCGACCCCTGGGGGGAGAGCCCCCGGGCGAGCAGTACTTC. Translated, it gives CATRPLGGEPPGEQYF.

This clonotype was recorded a few times. The chain is built from TRBV20-1 and TRBJ1-4; D gene ambiguous. CDR3 length equals 15 residues. V was shortened by 3 bases and J by 0 bases, with 11 bases between the two germline ends. CDR1 is DFQATT and CDR2 is SNEGSKA in the germline V gene (reference sequence). CDR3 DNA sequence: TGCAGTGCTAGCCCGCCAGTCACAACTAATGAAAAACTGTTTTTT. It encodes CSASPPVTTNEKLFF.

This clonotype was seen a few times. Here the CDR3 DNA reads TGCGCCAGCAGGGGGACCCAAGGAGAGACCCAGTACTTC. It codes for CASRGTQGETQYF. The V and J genes are TRBV5-1 and TRBJ2-5; D assignment may be TRBD1 or TRBD2 (5 bases each). Deletions cut 5 bases from V and 4 bases from J, with 12 bases between. Germline V gene data show CDR1 as SGHRS and CDR2 as YFSETQ. The CDR3 has 13 residues.

This clonotype has at least ten counts. The chain employs TRBV10-3 and TRBJ2-7; D is unclear. The V gene lost 2 bases and the J gene lost 3 bases, with 8 bases spanning the gap. Germline V gene sequence: CDR1 ENHRY, CDR2 SYGVKD. This CDR3 spans 13 amino acids. CDR3: CAISEGEGYEQYF. The DNA for the CDR3 is TGTGCCATCAGTGAGGGAGAAGGCTACGAGCAGTACTTC.

This clonotype has at least ten counts. The rearrangement links TRBV20-1 to TRBJ2-1; TRBD2 matches 9 bases. This CDR3 spans 16 amino acids. Germline values: CDR1 DFQATT, CDR2 SNEGSKA (reference sequence). The ends lost 1 base at V and 6 bases at J; junction bases unmatched: 10. The CDR3 nucleotides are TGCAGTGCTAGAGGTACCCTAGGACTAGCGTCCAATGAGCAGTTCTTC. This gives the protein CSARGTLGLASNEQFF.

The rearrangement joins TRBV14 to TRBJ2-5, with D unclear. CDR1 SGHDN and CDR2 FVKESK come from the germline V gene. Between the trimmed V and J ends, which lost 2 bases and 1 base, there was a span of 11 bases. The CDR3 consists of 15 residues. For the CDR3, the DNA is TGTGCCAGCAGCCAACTTGTGACGACCCAAGAGACCCAGTACTTC. Translation gives CASSQLVTTQETQYF.

This clonotype was seen just once. This may come from a read error, since a much larger clone is one base off. The chain combines TRBV2 with TRBJ2-3; a possible D gene is TRBD2 (5 bases). The length of the CDR3 is 12 residues. The V gene lost 8 bases and the J gene lost 4 bases, with 10 bases spanning the gap. CDR1 is SNHLY and CDR2 is FYNNEI in the germline V gene. This CDR3 is CASGLDSDTQYF. The CDR3 DNA follows: TGTGCCAGCGGATTGGACTCAGATACGCAGTATTTT.

About this clonotype: Given a much more abundant clone one base away, this may be a read error. The J gene is TRBJ2-7, the V gene TRBV24-1, with 8 bases that match TRBD1. CDR1 and CDR2 from the germline V gene are KGHDR and SFDVKD. Trimming cost V 6 bases and J 3 bases; bases outside gene matches: 9. CDR3 length: 15 residues. The CDR3 is CATSNSRGPIYEQYF. The CDR3 nucleotides read TGTGCCACCAGTAACTCCAGGGGGCCCATCTACGAGCAGTACTTC.

The chain combines TRBV7-3 with TRBJ2-3; 7 bases map to TRBD2. V shed 5 bases, J shed 2 bases, and the junction held 13 bases outside the gene matches. The CDR3 runs to 17 residues. Looked up from germline, CDR1 is SGHTA and CDR2 is FQGTGA. The DNA of the CDR3 is TGTGCCAGCAGCCAAAAGGGAGGGGCCCCTTTCACAGATACGCAGTATTTT. Protein: CASSQKGGAPFTDTQYF.

This clonotype was detected once. CDR3 residues: CASSDLRSVYEQYF. The CDR3 region has the DNA TGCGCCAGCAGCGACCTGCGTTCCGTCTACGAGCAGTACTTC. The rearrangement links TRBV10-2 to TRBJ2-7; D gene unclear. The CDR3 spans 14 residues. Per the germline V gene, CDR1 is WSHSY and CDR2 is SAAADI. V shed 6 bases and J shed 3 bases, with 15 bases lying between them.

The gene calls are TRBV2 and TRBJ1-1; possibly TRBD1 for D (6 bases). The germline V gene has CDR1 SNHLY and CDR2 FYNNEI. The CDR3 is made up of 15 amino acids. V was cut by 6 bases and J by 5 bases, with 19 bases left in between. CDR3 nucleotides: TGTGCCAGCAGAAGTGACCCGGGGGCGCGGACTGAAGCTTTCTTT. This codes for CASRSDPGARTEAFF.

In this sample, this clonotype turned up many times. V and J are TRBV20-1 and TRBJ2-5; a possible D gene is TRBD1 (5 bases). The germline CDR1 and CDR2 sequences are DFQATT and SNEGSKA (reference sequence). The V end lost 6 bases, the J end lost 1 base, and 9 bases lay between the germline ends. This CDR3 comprises 12 residues. As DNA, the CDR3 is TGCAGTGCACCAGGGCTCCAAGAGACCCAGTACTTC. It codes for CSAPGLQETQYF.

This clonotype has more than one count but fewer than ten. This rearrangement joins TRBV4-3 to TRBJ1-5, with D unresolved. The germline V and J ends were trimmed by 0 bases and 4 bases, with 4 bases remaining between them. Per germline, CDR1 LGHNA and CDR2 YSLEER. CDR3 length equals 13 residues. CDR3 DNA sequence: TGCGCCAGCAGCCAAGAGGTAAATCAGCCCCAGCATTTT. Encoded protein: CASSQEVNQPQHF.

This clonotype showed up just once. The gene calls are TRBV7-9 and TRBJ2-3; 11 bases agree with TRBD2. V lost 7 bases, J lost 2 bases, and 8 bases stayed unmatched. This CDR3 is 16 amino acids long. Germline V gene sequence: CDR1 SEHNR, CDR2 FQNEAQ (reference sequence). This CDR3 reads CASITSGSEVTDTQYF. The CDR3 nucleotides are TGTGCCAGCATTACTAGCGGGAGTGAGGTCACAGATACGCAGTATTTT. The full variable domain, completed using reference TRBV7-9 and TRBJ2-3, is DTGVSQNPRHKITKRGQNVTFRCDPISEHNRLYWYRQTLGQGPEFLTYFQNEAQLEKSRLLSDRFSAERPKGSFSTLEIQRTEQGDSAMYLCASITSGSEVTDTQYFGPGTRLTVL.